The sample holds a few counts of the clone carrying this T cell receptor beta chain. The data originate from a study of T cells in Graves' hyperthyroidism and ophthalmopathy. TCR beta CDR3 regions were amplified from RNA transcripts. The primer set for the first-round RT-PCR of the TCR CDR3 was HTBI. TCRdb redid the calling of the multiplex PCR reads with MiXCR, one entry per CDR3 protein. The repertoire holds approximately 490,000 distinct CDR3 sequences, with about 20% as singletons. V lost 7 bases, J lost 0 bases, and 15 bases lay in between. Looked up from germline, CDR1 is LNHDA and CDR2 is SQIVND (reference sequence). This CDR3 contains 15 residues.

Sequences were obtained from blood. The sequence was obtained from a woman aged 70-85 years with Graves' ophthalmopathy. V is TRBV19 and J is TRBJ1-1; maybe TRBD1 (5 bases). The CDR3 DNA follows: TGTGCCAGTACCATAGGGGACTTACTGAACACTGAAGCTTTCTTT. This translates into CASTIGDLLNTEAFF.